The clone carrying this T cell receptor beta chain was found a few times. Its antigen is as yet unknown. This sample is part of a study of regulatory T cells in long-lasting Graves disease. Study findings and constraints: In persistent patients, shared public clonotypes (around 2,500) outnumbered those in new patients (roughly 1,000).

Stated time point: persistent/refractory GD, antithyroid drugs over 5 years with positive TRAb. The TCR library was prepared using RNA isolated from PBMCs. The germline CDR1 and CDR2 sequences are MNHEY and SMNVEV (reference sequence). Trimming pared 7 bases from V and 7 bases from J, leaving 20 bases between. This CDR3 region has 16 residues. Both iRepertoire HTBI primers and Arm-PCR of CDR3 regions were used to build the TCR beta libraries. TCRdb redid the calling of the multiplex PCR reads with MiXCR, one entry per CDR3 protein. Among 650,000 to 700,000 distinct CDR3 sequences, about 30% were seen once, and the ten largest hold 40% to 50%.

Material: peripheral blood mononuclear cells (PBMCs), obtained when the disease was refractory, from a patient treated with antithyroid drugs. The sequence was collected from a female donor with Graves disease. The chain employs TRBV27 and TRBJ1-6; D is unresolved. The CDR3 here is CASTLLGGRNNSPLHF. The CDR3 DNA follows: TGTGCCAGCACCCTGTTGGGAGGGCGTAACAATTCACCCCTCCACTTT.